The 19 T cell receptor beta chains listed next were all sequenced from one sample in a study of OX40 agonist ivuxolimab in advanced cancers. Measured with immunoSEQ multiplex PCR; TCRdb has only the in-frame clones, and not every one. Of 65,000 to 95,000 clones in the sample, about 80% are singletons; the top ten hold 0.45% to 0.6%. The sequences come from CD4+ or CD8+ T cells sorted from blood, collected in a trial of the OX40 agonist ivuxolimab. These receptors were collected from an adult with an advanced solid tumor such as melanoma, head and neck, liver or kidney cancer.

The rearrangement links TRBV9 to TRBJ2-1; 7 bases fit TRBD1. This CDR3 is built from 15 residues. CDR1 SGDLS and CDR2 YYNGEE come from the germline V gene. V was pared by 0 bases and J by 1 base, with 1 base of the junction left unmatched. This chain's CDR3 is CASSVEGQSYNEQFF. In DNA, the CDR3 is TGTGCCAGCAGCGTAGAGGGACAGTCCTACAATGAGCAGTTCTTC.

V usage is TRBV28 and J usage is TRBJ2-1, with a weak D call TRBD1 (6 bases). Germline loops: CDR1 MDHEN, CDR2 SYDVKM. V shed 3 bases and J shed 10 bases, with 7 bases lying between them. The length of the CDR3 is 11 residues. The CDR3 DNA is TGTGCCAGCAGTTTGCAGGGGGAGCAGTTCTTC. Amino acid sequence: CASSLQGEQFF.

This clone was found once. The chain couples TRBV5-1 to TRBJ1-4; 7 bases fit TRBD1. The CDR3 consists of 14 residues. The germline V gene encodes CDR1 SGHRS and CDR2 YFSETQ. Germline trimming cut 4 bases from V and 8 bases from J; bases unmatched to any gene: 8. The DNA of the CDR3 is TGCGCCAGCAGCCATGGACAGGTAGTAGAAAAACTGTTTTTT. This codes for CASSHGQVVEKLFF.

The gene calls are TRBV9 and TRBJ1-6; maybe TRBD1 (6 bases). Germline assignment: CDR1 SGDLS and CDR2 YYNGEE. V was pared by 0 bases and J by 6 bases, with 13 bases between. CDR3 length: 16 residues. The CDR3 is CASSVESGGGNSPLHF. The DNA for the CDR3 is TGTGCCAGCAGCGTAGAGTCGGGAGGGGGTAATTCACCCCTCCACTTT.

The J gene is TRBJ2-5, the V gene TRBV14; D not certain. The CDR3 is made up of 13 amino acids. Germline V gene sequence: CDR1 SGHDN, CDR2 FVKESK. V was trimmed by 1 base and J by 5 bases, leaving 8 bases between them. The CDR3 reads CASSQVVRETQYF. Written as DNA, the CDR3 is TGTGCCAGCAGCCAAGTAGTAAGGGAGACCCAGTACTTC.

The chain links TRBV25-1 to TRBJ2-3; 16 bases fit TRBD2. J was trimmed by 6 bases and V by 4 bases; bases with no gene match: 4. This CDR3 spans 16 amino acids. Germline V CDR1 and CDR2: MGHDK, SYGVNS. In DNA, the CDR3 is TGTGCCAGCAGTGTTGGGACTAGCGGGAGGGCGGATACGCAGTATTTT. It encodes CASSVGTSGRADTQYF.

The rearrangement links TRBV27 to TRBJ1-1; no clear D. Germline CDR1 is MNHEY and CDR2 is SMNVEV (reference sequence). The germline V and J ends were trimmed by 3 bases and 1 base, with 12 bases remaining between them. The CDR3 runs to 15 residues. The CDR3 sequence is CASSFRRLTNTEAFF. CDR3 DNA sequence: TGTGCCAGCAGTTTCCGTCGCTTAACGAACACTGAAGCTTTCTTT.

The J gene is TRBJ1-4, the V gene TRBV27; D gene uncertain. CDR3 length: 15 amino acids. CDR1 is MNHEY, CDR2 SMNVEV, per germline (reference sequence). V was pared by 6 bases and J by 0 bases, with 11 bases between. The CDR3 DNA sequence: TGTGCCAGCAGACGGACGGCTGCAACTAATGAAAAACTGTTTTTT. Residues: CASRRTAATNEKLFF.

The V gene is TRBV21-1, the J gene TRBJ2-7; the D call of TRBD1 is as the table states it, not checked on the DNA. TRBV21-1 is a known pseudogene. This CDR3 comprises 14 residues. CDR3 sequence reads: CASSNRGFPYEQYF. DNA of the CDR3: TGTGCCAGCAGCAACAGGGGGTTCCCTTACGAGCAGTACTTC.

The chain links TRBV7-3 to TRBJ1-1; maybe TRBD1 (5 bases). The length of the CDR3 is 14 residues. Germline V CDR1 and CDR2: SGHTA, FQGTGA. Trimming cost V 4 bases and J 6 bases, with 15 bases left between them. The CDR3 protein is CASSSLAGGSEAFF. The CDR3 nucleotides read TGTGCCAGCAGCTCCCTGGCTGGGGGGTCTGAAGCTTTCTTT.

The rearrangement joins TRBV7-2 to TRBJ2-6; no clear D gene. Trimming removed 1 base at V and 4 bases at J, with 11 bases between. Germline V gene sequence: CDR1 SGHTA, CDR2 FQGNSA. The CDR3 has 16 residues. CDR3 in DNA: TGTGCCAGCAGCTTAGATCGAGACTTGGGGGCCAACGTCCTGACTTTC. Protein sequence: CASSLDRDLGANVLTF.

V and J are TRBV5-8 and TRBJ2-3; no reliable D call. Trimming left V 1 base short and J 2 bases short, with 14 bases between. There are 16 residues in the CDR3. Germline assignment: CDR1 SGHTS and CDR2 YDEGEE. Written as DNA, the CDR3 is TGTGCCAGCAGCTTGTATGCGCGGCAGGACACAGATACGCAGTATTTT. Translation: CASSLYARQDTDTQYF. The full variable domain, with the rest looked up from reference TRBV5-8 and TRBJ2-3, is EAGVTQSPTHLIKTRGQQATLRCSPISGHTSVYWYQQALGLGLQFLLWYDEGEERNRGNFPPRFSGRQFPNYSSELNVNALELEDSALYLCASSLYARQDTDTQYFGPGTRLTVL.

This clone was found once. This chain connects TRBV5-6 to TRBJ1-2; a possible D gene is TRBD1 (6 bases). The CDR3 is 15 amino acids. The V end was cut by 2 bases, the J end by 2 bases, with 13 bases between. Looked up from germline, CDR1 is SGHDT and CDR2 is YYEEEE. Here the CDR3 reads CASSFTWGRNYGYTF. The CDR3 DNA sequence: TGTGCCAGCAGCTTTACATGGGGGCGCAACTATGGCTACACCTTC.

The chain links TRBV5-6 to TRBJ2-3; 9 bases are a match to TRBD2. The CDR3 has 16 residues. CDR1 is SGHDT, CDR2 YYEEEE, per germline. Trimming cost V 7 bases and J 4 bases; bases outside gene matches: 13. The CDR3 DNA is TGTGCCAGCCGATTTATAGCGGGAGTAGGGGCAGATACGCAGTATTTT. It encodes CASRFIAGVGADTQYF.

In DNA form, the CDR3 reads TGTGCCAGCAGCGTAGTTGGGGGGGCACCTAATGAAAAACTGTTTTTT. Encoded protein: CASSVVGGAPNEKLFF. V and J are TRBV9 and TRBJ1-4; weak D call: TRBD1 (6 bases). Germline-derived CDR1 and CDR2 are SGDLS and YYNGEE. Deletions cut 0 bases from V and 3 bases from J, with 12 bases between. The CDR3 spans 16 residues.

Concerning this clone itself: Mismatch with germline at one junction end may stem from a read error. This rearrangement joins TRBV5-1 to TRBJ1-5; D is unclear. The CDR3 loop spans 15 amino acids. CDR1 is SGHRS, CDR2 YFSETQ, per germline. The CDR3 DNA sequence: TGCACCAGCAGCTTGTTCGGAGATAGCAATCAGCCCCAGCATTTT. The encoded protein is CTSSLFGDSNQPQHF.

The CDR3 DNA sequence: TGTGCCAGCAGTTCGCCCGTGGGGGACTACGAGCAGTACTTC. Protein product: CASSSPVGDYEQYF. V usage is TRBV28 and J usage is TRBJ2-7; D tentatively reads TRBD1 or TRBD2 (5 bases each). Germline loops: CDR1 MDHEN, CDR2 SYDVKM. The CDR3 consists of 14 residues. Deletions cut 4 bases from V and 3 bases from J, with 13 bases between.

The chain carries TRBV30 and TRBJ2-5, with no clear D. The CDR3 consists of 11 residues. The germline gives CDR1 GTSNPN, CDR2 SVGIG (reference sequence). V was shortened by 4 bases and J by 9 bases, with 12 bases between the two germline ends. In DNA, the CDR3 is TGTGCCTGGAAGGTCGAGTCAGCCCAGTACTTC. Translating gives CAWKVESAQYF.

In this sample, this clone turned up once. V usage is TRBV5-4 and J usage is TRBJ1-6; D remains ambiguous. From germline, CDR1 is SGHNT and CDR2 YYREEE (reference sequence). V gave up 3 bases and J gave up 5 bases, with 15 bases separating them. The CDR3 spans 16 residues. The CDR3 loop is CASSSARPANNSPLHF. CDR3 DNA: TGTGCCAGCAGCTCGGCCCGACCGGCTAATAATTCACCCCTCCACTTT.